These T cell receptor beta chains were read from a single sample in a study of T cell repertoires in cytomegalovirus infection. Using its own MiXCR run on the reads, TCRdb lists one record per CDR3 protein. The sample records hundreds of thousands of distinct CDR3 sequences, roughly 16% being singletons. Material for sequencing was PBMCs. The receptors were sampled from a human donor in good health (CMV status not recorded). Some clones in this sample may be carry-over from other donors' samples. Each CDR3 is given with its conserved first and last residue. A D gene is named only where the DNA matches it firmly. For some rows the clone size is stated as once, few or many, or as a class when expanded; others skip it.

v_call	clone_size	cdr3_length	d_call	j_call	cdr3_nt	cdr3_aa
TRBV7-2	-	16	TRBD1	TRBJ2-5	TGTGCCAGCAGCTTAGCGCCCCAGGGGGCGAGCCAGACCCAGTACTTC	CASSLAPQGASQTQYF
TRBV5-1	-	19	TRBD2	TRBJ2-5	TGCGCCAGCAGCTCATCTGGGACTAGCGGGGACCCGCCCCAAGAGACCCAGTACTTC	CASSSSGTSGDPPQETQYF
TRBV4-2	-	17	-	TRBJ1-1	TGTGCCAGCAGCCAAGATCGCCCGGGACGGGAGAACACTGAAGCTTTCTTT	CASSQDRPGRENTEAFF
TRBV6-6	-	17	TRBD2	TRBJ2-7	TGTGCCAGCAGTTTGGGACTAGCGGGGTCGTCATCCTACGAGCAGTACTTC	CASSLGLAGSSSYEQYF
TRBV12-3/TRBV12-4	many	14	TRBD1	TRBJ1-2	TGTGCCAGCAGTCCGGGACAGGGGGTAGATGGCTACACCTTC	CASSPGQGVDGYTF
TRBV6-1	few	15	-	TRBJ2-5	TGTGCCAGCATGCAGCGGACGGGGGGCAAAGAGACCCAGTACTTC	CASMQRTGGKETQYF
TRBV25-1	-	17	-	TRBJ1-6	TGTGCCAGCGGAGGGGACCCCCGGAGCTCCTATAATTCACCCCTCCACTTT	CASGGDPRSSYNSPLHF
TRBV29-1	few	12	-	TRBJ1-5	TGCAGCGTAGGGACGGGCAATCAGCCCCAGCATTTT	CSVGTGNQPQHF
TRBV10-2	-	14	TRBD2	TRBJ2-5	TGCGCCAGCAGTGAGTCGCGGGGGAGAGAGACCCAGTACTTC	CASSESRGRETQYF
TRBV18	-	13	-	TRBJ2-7	TGTGCCAGCTCCCGCGGGACTGTCTACGAGCAGTACTTC	CASSRGTVYEQYF
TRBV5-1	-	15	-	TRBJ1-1	TGCGCCAGCAGCTTGGCCACGGCAGCGAACACTGAAGCTTTCTTT	CASSLATAANTEAFF
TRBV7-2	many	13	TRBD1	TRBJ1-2	TGTGCCAGCAGCCCCACAGGGGGCGGAGGCTACACCTTC	CASSPTGGGGYTF
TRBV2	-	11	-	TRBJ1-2	TGTGCCGGAGACCTCGCCTGGGGCTACACCTTC	CAGDLAWGYTF
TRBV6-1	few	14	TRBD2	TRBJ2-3	TGTGCCAGCCAAAAGCGGGGGCGCACAGATACGCAGTATTTT	CASQKRGRTDTQYF
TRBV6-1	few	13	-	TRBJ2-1	TGTGCCAGCCCGGGGGATCGCTACAATGAGCAGTTCTTC	CASPGDRYNEQFF
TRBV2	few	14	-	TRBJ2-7	TGTGCCATCACCCTGGACATGCTAGCCTACGAGCAGTACTTC	CAITLDMLAYEQYF
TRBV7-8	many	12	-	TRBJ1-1	TGTGCCAGCAGCTTAGCCCCCACTGAAGCTTTCTTT	CASSLAPTEAFF
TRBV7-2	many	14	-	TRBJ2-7	TGTGCCAGCAGCTTACAGGAGGGGACCTACGAGCAGTACTTC	CASSLQEGTYEQYF
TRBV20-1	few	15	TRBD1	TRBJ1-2	TGCAGTGCTAGAGATCCTGGGGGACAGACCTATGGCTACACCTTC	CSARDPGGQTYGYTF
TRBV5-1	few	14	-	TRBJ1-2	TGCGCCAGCAGCTTGGTCACGGGCCCCTATGGCTACACCTTC	CASSLVTGPYGYTF
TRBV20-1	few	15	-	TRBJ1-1	TGCAGTGCTACCCGAAGGGGGGACGAGAACACTGAAGCTTTCTTT	CSATRRGDENTEAFF
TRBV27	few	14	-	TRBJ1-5	TGTGCCAGCAGTTTCGGCAGCGCGGGACAGCCCCAGCATTTT	CASSFGSAGQPQHF
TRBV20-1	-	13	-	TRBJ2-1	TGCAGTGCTTTAAACCCTAGCATCAATGAGCAGTTCTTC	CSALNPSINEQFF
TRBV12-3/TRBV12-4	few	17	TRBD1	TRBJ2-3	TGTGCCAGCAGTTCGCCCCACCGGGACAGCCCTACAGATACGCAGTATTTT	CASSSPHRDSPTDTQYF
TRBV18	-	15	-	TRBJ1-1	TGTGCCAGCTCACCACAGGGGCAGGGGTACACTGAAGCTTTCTTT	CASSPQGQGYTEAFF
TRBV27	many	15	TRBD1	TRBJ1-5	TGTGCCAGCAGTTTATCACAGGGGGCAGGGCAGCCCCAGCATTTT	CASSLSQGAGQPQHF
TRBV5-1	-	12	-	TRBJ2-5	TGCGCCAGCAGCCCCGATGGGGAGACCCAGTACTTC	CASSPDGETQYF